This T cell receptor beta chain originates from a study of blood T cell repertoires in COVID-19. Study details: COVID-19 samples, acute and convalescent, were from the United States, Italy and Spain. T cells, B-cell-depleted T cells, or PBMCs provided the cDNA or gDNA that served as material.

The CDR3 is 14 amino acids. Germline loops: CDR1 MNHEY, CDR2 SVGEGT. The V end was cut by 0 bases, the J end by 4 bases, with 9 bases between. In the source study's methods: Researchers report that nucleated cell counts were estimated from reference gene primer amplification. Sequencing was performed with immunoSEQ multiplex PCR; in TCRdb, only in-frame clones are kept and a portion is missing. V and J calls and clone size follow that table, whereas D and trimming were derived from the DNA. The sample holds about 94,000 clones, approximately 84% seen once. This sequence originates from a man aged 55 to 69 with acute or convalescent COVID-19. Sequencing was carried out using peripheral blood. This chain joins TRBV6-2 or TRBV6-3 and TRBJ1-1; D uncertain. The CDR3 loop reads CASSYSFPVTEAFF. The CDR3 DNA reads as TGTGCCAGCAGTTACTCCTTCCCTGTCACTGAAGCTTTCTTT.